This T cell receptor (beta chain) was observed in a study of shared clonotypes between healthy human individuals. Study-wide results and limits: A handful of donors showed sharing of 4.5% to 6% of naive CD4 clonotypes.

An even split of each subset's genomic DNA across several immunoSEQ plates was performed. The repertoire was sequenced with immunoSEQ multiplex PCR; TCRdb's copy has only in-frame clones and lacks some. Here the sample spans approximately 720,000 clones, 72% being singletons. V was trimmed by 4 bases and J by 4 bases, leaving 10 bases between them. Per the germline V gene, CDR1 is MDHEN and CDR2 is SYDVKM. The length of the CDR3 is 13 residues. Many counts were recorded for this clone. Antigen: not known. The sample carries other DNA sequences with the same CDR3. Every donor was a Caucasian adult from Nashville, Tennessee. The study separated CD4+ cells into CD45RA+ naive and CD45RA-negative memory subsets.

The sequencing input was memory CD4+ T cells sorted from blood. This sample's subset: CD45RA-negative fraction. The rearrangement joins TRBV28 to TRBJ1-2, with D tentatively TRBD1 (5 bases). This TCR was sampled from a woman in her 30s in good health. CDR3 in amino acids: CASSYPGIYGYTF. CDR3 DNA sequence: TGTGCCAGCAGTTATCCAGGGATCTATGGCTACACCTTC.